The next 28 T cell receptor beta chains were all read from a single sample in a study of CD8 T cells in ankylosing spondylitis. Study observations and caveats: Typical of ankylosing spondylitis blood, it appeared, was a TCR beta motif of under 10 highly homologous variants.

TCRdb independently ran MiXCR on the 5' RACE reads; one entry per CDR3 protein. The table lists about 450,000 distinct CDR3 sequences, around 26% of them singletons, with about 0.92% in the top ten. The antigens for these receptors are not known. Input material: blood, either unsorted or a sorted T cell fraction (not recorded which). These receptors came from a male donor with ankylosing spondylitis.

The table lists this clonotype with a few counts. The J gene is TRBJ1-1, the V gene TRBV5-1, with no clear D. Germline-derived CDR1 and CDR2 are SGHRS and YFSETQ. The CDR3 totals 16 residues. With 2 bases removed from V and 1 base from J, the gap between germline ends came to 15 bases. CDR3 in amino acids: CASSFGRVGENTEAFF. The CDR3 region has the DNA TGCGCCAGCAGCTTTGGAAGGGTCGGGGAGAACACTGAAGCTTTCTTT.

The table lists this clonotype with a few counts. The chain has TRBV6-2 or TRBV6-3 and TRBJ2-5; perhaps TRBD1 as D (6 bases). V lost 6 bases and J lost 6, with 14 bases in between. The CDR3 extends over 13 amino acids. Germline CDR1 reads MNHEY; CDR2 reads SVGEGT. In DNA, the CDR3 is TGTGCCAGCAGCCAGGACAGCCGGCAGACCCAGTACTTC. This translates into CASSQDSRQTQYF.

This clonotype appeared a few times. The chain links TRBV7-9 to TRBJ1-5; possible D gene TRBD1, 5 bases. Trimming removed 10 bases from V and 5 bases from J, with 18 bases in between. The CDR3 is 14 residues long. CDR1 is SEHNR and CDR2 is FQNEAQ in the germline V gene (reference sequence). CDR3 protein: CATNSGTSDQPQHF. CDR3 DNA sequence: TGTGCCACTAATTCCGGGACCTCGGATCAGCCCCAGCATTTT.

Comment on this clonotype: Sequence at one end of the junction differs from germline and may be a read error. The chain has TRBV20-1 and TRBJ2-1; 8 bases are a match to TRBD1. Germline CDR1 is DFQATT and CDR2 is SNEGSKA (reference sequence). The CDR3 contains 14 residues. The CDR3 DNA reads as TGCAGCGCTAGAGCGCCGACAGGGGTGGGTGAGCAGTTCTTC. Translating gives CSARAPTGVGEQFF.

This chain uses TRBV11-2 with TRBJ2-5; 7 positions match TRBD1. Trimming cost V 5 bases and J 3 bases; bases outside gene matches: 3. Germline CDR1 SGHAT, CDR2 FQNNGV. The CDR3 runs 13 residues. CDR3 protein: CASSADREETQYF. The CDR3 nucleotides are TGTGCCAGCAGCGCAGACAGGGAAGAGACCCAGTACTTC.

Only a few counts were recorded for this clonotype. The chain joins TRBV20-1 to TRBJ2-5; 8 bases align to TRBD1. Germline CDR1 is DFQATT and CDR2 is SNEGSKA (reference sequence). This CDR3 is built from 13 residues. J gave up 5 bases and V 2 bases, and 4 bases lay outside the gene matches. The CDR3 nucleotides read TGCAGTGCTAGATCAGGGGGCGTGGAGACCCAGTACTTC. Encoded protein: CSARSGGVETQYF.

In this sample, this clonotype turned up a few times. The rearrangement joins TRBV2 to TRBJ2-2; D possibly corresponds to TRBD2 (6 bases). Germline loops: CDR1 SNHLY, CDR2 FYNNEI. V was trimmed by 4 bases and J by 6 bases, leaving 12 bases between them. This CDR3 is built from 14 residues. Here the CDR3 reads CASSVWDSAGELFF. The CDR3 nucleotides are TGTGCCAGCAGTGTTTGGGACTCCGCCGGGGAGCTGTTTTTT.

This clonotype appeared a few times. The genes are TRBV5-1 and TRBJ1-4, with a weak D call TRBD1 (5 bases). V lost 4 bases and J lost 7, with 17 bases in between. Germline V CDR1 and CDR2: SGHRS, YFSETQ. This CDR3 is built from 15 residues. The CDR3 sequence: CASSLDTAGSEKLFF. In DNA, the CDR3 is TGCGCCAGCAGCCTGGACACGGCAGGGAGTGAAAAACTGTTTTTT.

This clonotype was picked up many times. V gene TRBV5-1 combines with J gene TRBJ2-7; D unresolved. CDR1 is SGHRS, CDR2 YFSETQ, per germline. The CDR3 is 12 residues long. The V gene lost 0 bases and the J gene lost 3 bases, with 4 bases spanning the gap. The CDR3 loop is CASSLDNYEQYF. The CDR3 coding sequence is TGCGCCAGCAGCTTGGATAACTACGAGCAGTACTTC.

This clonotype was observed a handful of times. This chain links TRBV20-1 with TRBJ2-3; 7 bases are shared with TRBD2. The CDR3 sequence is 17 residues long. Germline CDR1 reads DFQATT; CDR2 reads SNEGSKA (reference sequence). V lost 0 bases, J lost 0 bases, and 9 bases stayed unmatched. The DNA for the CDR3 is TGCAGTGCTAGAGATTCCCCCGCTAGCGGTAGCACAGATACGCAGTATTTT. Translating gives CSARDSPASGSTDTQYF.

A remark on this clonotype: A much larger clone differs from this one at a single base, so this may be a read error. CDR3 region: CDTSDSTGGADTQYF. The CDR3 DNA follows: TGTGACACCAGTGACTCTACAGGGGGCGCAGATACGCAGTATTTT. The chain carries TRBV24-1 and TRBJ2-3; 9 nucleotides align to TRBD1. The CDR3 runs 15 residues. Looked up from germline, CDR1 is KGHDR and CDR2 is SFDVKD.

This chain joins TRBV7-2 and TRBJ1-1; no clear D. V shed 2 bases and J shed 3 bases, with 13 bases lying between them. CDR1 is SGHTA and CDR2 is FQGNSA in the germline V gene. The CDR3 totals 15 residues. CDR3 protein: CASSLRQSEYTEAFF. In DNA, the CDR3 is TGTGCCAGCAGCTTAAGGCAGTCGGAATACACTGAAGCTTTCTTT.

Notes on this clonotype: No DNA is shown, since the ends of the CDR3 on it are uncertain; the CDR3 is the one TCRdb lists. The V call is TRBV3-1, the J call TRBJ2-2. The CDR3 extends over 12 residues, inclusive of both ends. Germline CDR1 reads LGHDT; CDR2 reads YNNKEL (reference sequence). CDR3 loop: CASSHFGKRLFF.

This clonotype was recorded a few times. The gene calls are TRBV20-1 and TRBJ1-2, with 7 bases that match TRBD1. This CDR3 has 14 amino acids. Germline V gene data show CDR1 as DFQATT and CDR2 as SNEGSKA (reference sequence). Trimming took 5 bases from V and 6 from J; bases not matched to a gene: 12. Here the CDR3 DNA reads TGCAGTGCTCACAGGACAGGCTCAAAGGATGGCTACACCTTC. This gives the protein CSAHRTGSKDGYTF.

CDR3 sequence (DNA): TGTGCCAGCAGCCGGCGGGGACACGAGCAGTACTTC. Translation gives CASSRRGHEQYF. V gene TRBV7-6 combines with J gene TRBJ2-7; possible D gene TRBD2, 6 bases. Trimming removed 5 bases from V and 5 bases from J, with 10 bases in between. The CDR3 has 12 amino acids. Germline lookup yields CDR1 SGHVS and CDR2 FNYEAQ.

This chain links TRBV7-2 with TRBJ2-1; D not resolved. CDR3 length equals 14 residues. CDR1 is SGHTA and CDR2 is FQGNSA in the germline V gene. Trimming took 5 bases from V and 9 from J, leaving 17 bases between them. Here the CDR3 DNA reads TGTGCCAGCAGCCGAAGTGGAGACCAACGTGAGCAGTTCTTC. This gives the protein CASSRSGDQREQFF. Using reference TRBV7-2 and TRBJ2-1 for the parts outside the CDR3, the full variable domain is GAGVSQSPSNKVTEKGKDVELRCDPISGHTALYWYRQSLGQGLEFLIYFQGNSAPDKSGLPSDRFSAERTGGSVSTLTIQRTQQEDSAVYLCASSRSGDQREQFFGPGTRLTVL.

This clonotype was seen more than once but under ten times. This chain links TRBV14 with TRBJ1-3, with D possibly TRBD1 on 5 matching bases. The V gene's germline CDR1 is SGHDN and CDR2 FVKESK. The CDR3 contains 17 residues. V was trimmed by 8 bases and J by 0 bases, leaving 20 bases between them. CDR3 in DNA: TGTGCCAGCGGCCTGGGTCGAGGGGTCCGCTCTGGAAACACCATATATTTT. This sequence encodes CASGLGRGVRSGNTIYF. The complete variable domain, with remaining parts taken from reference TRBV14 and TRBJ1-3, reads EAGVTQFPSHSVIEKGQTVTLRCDPISGHDNLYWYRRVMGKEIKFLLHFVKESKQDESGMPNNRFLAERTGGTYSTLKVQPAELEDSGVYFCASGLGRGVRSGNTIYFGEGSWLTVV.

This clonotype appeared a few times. The CDR3: CASSGRDRGEKLFF. In nucleotides, the CDR3 is TGTGCCAGCAGCGGCCGGGACAGGGGTGAGAAACTGTTTTTT. This chain joins TRBV9 and TRBJ1-4; 10 bases map to TRBD1. Per germline, CDR1 SGDLS and CDR2 YYNGEE. The CDR3 has 14 amino acids. V trimming: 3 bases; J trimming: 11 bases; junction bases outside the gene matches: 7.

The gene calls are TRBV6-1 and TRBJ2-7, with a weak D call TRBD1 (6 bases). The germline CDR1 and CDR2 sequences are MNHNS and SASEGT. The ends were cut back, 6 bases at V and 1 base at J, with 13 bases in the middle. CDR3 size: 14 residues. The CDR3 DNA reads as TGTGCCAGCAGCCGGGACATCCGTTCCTACGAGCAGTACGTC. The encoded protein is CASSRDIRSYEQYV.

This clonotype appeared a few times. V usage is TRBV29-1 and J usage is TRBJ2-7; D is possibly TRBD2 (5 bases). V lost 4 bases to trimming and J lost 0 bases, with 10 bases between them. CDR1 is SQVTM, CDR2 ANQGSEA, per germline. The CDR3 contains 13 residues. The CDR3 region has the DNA TGCAGCGTTGTAACGGGATACTCCTACGAGCAGTACTTC. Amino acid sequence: CSVVTGYSYEQYF.

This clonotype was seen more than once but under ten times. As DNA, the CDR3 is TGTGCCAGCAGAGACTACCGGGCGAGCTCCTACAATGAGCAGTTCTTC. Translating it yields CASRDYRASSYNEQFF. The V and J genes are TRBV7-2 and TRBJ2-1; possible D gene TRBD2, 5 bases. Deletions cut 6 bases from V and 0 bases from J, with 15 bases between. CDR3 length: 16 residues. CDR1 and CDR2 from the germline V gene are SGHTA and FQGNSA.

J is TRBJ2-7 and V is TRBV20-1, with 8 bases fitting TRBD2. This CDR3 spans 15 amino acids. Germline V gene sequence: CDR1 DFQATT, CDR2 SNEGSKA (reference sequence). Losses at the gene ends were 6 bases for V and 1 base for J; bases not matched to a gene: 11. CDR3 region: CSAPPGGRPSYEQYF. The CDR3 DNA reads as TGCAGTGCCCCACCTGGCGGGAGGCCATCCTACGAGCAGTACTTC.

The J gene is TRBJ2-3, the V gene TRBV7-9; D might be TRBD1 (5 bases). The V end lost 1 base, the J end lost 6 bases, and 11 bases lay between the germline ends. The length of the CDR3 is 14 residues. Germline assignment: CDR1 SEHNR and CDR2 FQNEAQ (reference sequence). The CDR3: CASSLVEGADTQYF. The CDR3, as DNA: TGTGCCAGCAGCTTAGTAGAAGGGGCGGATACGCAGTATTTT.

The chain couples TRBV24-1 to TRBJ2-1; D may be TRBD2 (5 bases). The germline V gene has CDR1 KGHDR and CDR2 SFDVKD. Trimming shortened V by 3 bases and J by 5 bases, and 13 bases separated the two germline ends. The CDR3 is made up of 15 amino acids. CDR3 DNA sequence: TGTGCCACCAGTGATCCCAGACTGGGAGACAATGAGCAGTTCTTC. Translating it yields CATSDPRLGDNEQFF.

CDR3 sequence (DNA): TGTGCCAGCAGAACTACCACAGATACGCAGTATTTT. Translation gives CASRTTTDTQYF. The V call is TRBV7-9, the J call TRBJ2-3; no clear D. The length of the CDR3 is 12 residues. Trimming left V 6 bases short and J 2 bases short, with 6 bases between. Per germline, CDR1 SEHNR and CDR2 FQNEAQ (reference sequence).

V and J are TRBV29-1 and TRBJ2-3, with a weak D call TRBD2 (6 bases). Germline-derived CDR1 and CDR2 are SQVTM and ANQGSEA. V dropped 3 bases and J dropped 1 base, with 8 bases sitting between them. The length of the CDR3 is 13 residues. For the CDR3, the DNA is TGCAGCGTTGAGCGGGGAGGCACAGATACGCAGTATTTT. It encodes CSVERGGTDTQYF.

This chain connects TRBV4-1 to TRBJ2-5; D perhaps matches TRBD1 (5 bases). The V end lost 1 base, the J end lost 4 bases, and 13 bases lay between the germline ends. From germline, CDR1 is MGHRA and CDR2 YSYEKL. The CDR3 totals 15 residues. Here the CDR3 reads CASSQAAQGRETQYF. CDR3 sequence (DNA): TGCGCCAGCAGCCAAGCCGCCCAGGGTCGAGAGACCCAGTACTTC.

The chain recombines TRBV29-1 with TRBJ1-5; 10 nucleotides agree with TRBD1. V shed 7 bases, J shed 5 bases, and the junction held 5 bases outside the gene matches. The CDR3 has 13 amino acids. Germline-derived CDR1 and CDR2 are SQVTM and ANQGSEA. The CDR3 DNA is TGCAGCGCCGGGACAGGGGATGATCAGCCCCAGCATTTT. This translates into CSAGTGDDQPQHF.